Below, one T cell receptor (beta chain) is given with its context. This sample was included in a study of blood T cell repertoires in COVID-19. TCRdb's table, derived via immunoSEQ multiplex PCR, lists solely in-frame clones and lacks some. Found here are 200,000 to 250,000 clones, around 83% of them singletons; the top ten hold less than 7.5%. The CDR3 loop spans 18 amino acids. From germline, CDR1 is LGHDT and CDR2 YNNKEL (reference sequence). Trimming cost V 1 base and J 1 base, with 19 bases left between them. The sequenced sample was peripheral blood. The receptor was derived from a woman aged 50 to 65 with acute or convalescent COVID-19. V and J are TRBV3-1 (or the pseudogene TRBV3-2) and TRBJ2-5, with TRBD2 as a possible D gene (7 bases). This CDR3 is CASSQVLAGAGPQETQYF. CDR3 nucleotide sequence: TGTGCCAGCAGCCAAGTGCTGGCGGGGGCCGGGCCCCAAGAGACCCAGTACTTC.